The rows below give T cell receptor beta chains drawn from one sample of a study of STAT5B mutations in CD4+ large granular lymphocyte leukemia. Libraries were prepared by immunoSEQ multiplex PCR; TCRdb keeps only in-frame clonotypes and omits some of them. The profile shows approximately 27,000 clones, about 76% of them singletons. The sequenced sample consisted of CD4+ T cells from blood buffy coats. The receptors originated from a human donor in good health. Both conserved end residues are part of each CDR3. D genes are given only for firm matches. The size field is filled for only some rows; it gives once, few, many or a size class.

DNA | CDR3 | V | size | J | D
TGTGCCAGCAGCTTGTCCGGACGGACATTCACCGGGGAGCTGTTTTTT | CASSLSGRTFTGELFF | TRBV5-8 | NA | TRBJ2-2 | NA
TGTGCCAGCAGCCGAGAGTACACCGGGGAGCTGTTTTTT | CASSREYTGELFF | TRBV7-2 | NA | TRBJ2-2 | NA
TGTGCCAGCAAGGGTGCTAGCGACGAGCAGTACTTC | CASKGASDEQYF | TRBV11-3 | NA | TRBJ2-7 | NA
TGTGCCAGCAGACTAGCGGGAGGGCCTCGGGACGAGCAGTACTTC | CASRLAGGPRDEQYF | TRBV5-6 | NA | TRBJ2-7 | TRBD2
TGTGCCAGCAGTTCCGGCAGGGTAGGCGAAAAACTGTTTTTT | CASSSGRVGEKLFF | TRBV28 | NA | TRBJ1-4 | NA
TGTGCCAGCAGGCCACCTGGGGTTACCGTGCTGTTTTTT | CASRPPGVTVLFF | TRBV6-5 | NA | TRBJ2-2 | NA
TGTGCCAGCTCATCACAGGAGATGGAGCCCCAGCATTTT | CASSSQEMEPQHF | TRBV18 | NA | TRBJ1-5 | NA
TGTGCCAGCAGCAAGGGGGGTCGGCAGAGCTCCTATAATTCACCCCTCCACTTT | CASSKGGRQSSYNSPLHF | TRBV13 | NA | TRBJ1-6 | NA
TGTGCCAGCAGCCCCCGTATGGGGTCCGCCGGGGAGCTGTTTTTT | CASSPRMGSAGELFF | TRBV11-2 | NA | TRBJ2-2 | NA
TGTGCCAGCAGTTACGACAGTAACTATGGCTACACCTTC | CASSYDSNYGYTF | TRBV6-5 | once | TRBJ1-2 | NA
TGTGCCAGCAGGAGACAGGGGTCGGAGACTGAAGCTTTCTTT | CASRRQGSETEAFF | TRBV11-3 | NA | TRBJ1-1 | TRBD1
TGTGCCAGCAGCACCCGCCAGGGGGTTGGCTACACCTTC | CASSTRQGVGYTF | TRBV9 | NA | TRBJ1-2 | TRBD1
TGTGCCAGCTGCAATGACAGGGTGTTCACTGAAGCTTTCTTT | CASCNDRVFTEAFF | TRBV7-2 | NA | TRBJ1-1 | TRBD1
TGTGCCAGCAGCGGAATGGAGACCCAGTACTTC | CASSGMETQYF | TRBV28 | NA | TRBJ2-5 | NA
TGTGCCAGTAGTATAATTTCAGGAGGGGCGGTTGGTACTGAAGCTTTCTTT | CASSIISGGAVGTEAFF | TRBV19 | NA | TRBJ1-1 | NA
TGTGCCAGTAGTATAGCTGGTACAGTGGGGAATGAAAAACTGTTTTTT | CASSIAGTVGNEKLFF | TRBV19 | once | TRBJ1-4 | NA
TGTGCCAGCAGCTTAGGGGCGTCGCAGGGGGGGTCTGGCTACACCTTC | CASSLGASQGGSGYTF | TRBV7-8 | NA | TRBJ1-2 | TRBD1
TGTGCCAGCAGCGTACCAATTTCCACCGGGGAGCTGTTTTTT | CASSVPISTGELFF | TRBV6-1 | NA | TRBJ2-2 | NA
TGCAGCGTTCGAGGACAGGGTATCAACACCGGGGAGCTGTTTTTT | CSVRGQGINTGELFF | TRBV29-1 | NA | TRBJ2-2 | TRBD1
TGTGCCAGCAGCTTGGGGACTAGCGGGGGGCCGGCGGAGACCCAGTACTTC | CASSLGTSGGPAETQYF | TRBV5-4 | NA | TRBJ2-5 | TRBD2
TGCAGCGGTGGAGGAGGGTGGAACACTGAAGCTTTCTTT | CSGGGGWNTEAFF | TRBV29-1 | NA | TRBJ1-1 | NA
TGTGCCAGCAGTTCGGGGGGGGGACAGGGCAATTCACCCCTCCACTTT | CASSSGGGQGNSPLHF | TRBV28 | once | TRBJ1-6 | TRBD1
TGCAGCGTCCGAATGGGACAGGGCCCTAACTATGGCTACACCTTC | CSVRMGQGPNYGYTF | TRBV29-1 | NA | TRBJ1-2 | TRBD1
TGTGCCAGCAGCTTAGGGCGATTAAACTATGGCTACACCTTC | CASSLGRLNYGYTF | TRBV11-2 | NA | TRBJ1-2 | NA
TGTGCCATCAGTGACCGGGACAGCAACAATTCACCCCTCCACTTT | CAISDRDSNNSPLHF | TRBV10-3 | once | TRBJ1-6 | TRBD1
TGCAGCGTTGGTTCTGGTCGAGAGACCCAGTACTTC | CSVGSGRETQYF | TRBV29-1 | NA | TRBJ2-5 | NA
TGTGCCAGCAGTTGGGGTAGACGAGGGGAGACCCAGTACTTC | CASSWGRRGETQYF | TRBV27 | NA | TRBJ2-5 | NA